This T cell receptor (beta chain) was sequenced in a study of circulating and synovial CD4+ cells in juvenile arthritis. Notes on this clone: What it binds is not known.

With 3 bases removed from V and 4 bases from J, the gap between germline ends came to 12 bases. The germline CDR1 and CDR2 sequences are GTSNPN and SVGIG (reference sequence). The CDR3 is 14 amino acids. Donors were patients with active juvenile idiopathic arthritis. Study-wide results and caveats: Some such blood samples were as oligoclonal as synovium.

Assay used: immunoSEQ multiplex PCR; TCRdb lists only in-frame clones, some missing. The sample has tens of thousands of clones; 95% to 96% are singletons. The chain is built from TRBV30 and TRBJ1-4; D is unresolved. Sequencing used CD4+ T cells from blood. The clonotype was recovered from a human donor with juvenile idiopathic arthritis. CDR3 residues: CAWSLRRDNEKLFF. The CDR3 DNA reads TGTGCCTGGAGCCTCCGCCGGGATAATGAAAAACTGTTTTTT.